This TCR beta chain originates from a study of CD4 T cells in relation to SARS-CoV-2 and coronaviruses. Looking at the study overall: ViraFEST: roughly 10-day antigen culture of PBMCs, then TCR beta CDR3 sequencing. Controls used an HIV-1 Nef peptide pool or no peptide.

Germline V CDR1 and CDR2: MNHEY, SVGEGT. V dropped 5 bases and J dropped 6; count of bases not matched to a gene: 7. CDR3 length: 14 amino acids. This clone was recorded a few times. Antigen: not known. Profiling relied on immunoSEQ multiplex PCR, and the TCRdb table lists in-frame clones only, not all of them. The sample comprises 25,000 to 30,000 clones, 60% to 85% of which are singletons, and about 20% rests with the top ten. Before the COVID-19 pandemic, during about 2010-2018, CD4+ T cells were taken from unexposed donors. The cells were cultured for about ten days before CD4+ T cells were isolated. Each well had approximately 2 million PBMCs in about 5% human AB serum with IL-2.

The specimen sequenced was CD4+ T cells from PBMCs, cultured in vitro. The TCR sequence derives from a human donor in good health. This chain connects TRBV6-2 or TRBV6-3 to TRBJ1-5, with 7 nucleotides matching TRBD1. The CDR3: CASSPVGDSQPQHF. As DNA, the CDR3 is TGTGCCAGCAGTCCAGTGGGGGACAGTCAGCCCCAGCATTTT.